This T cell receptor beta chain originates from a study of tumor and adjacent non-tumor tissue in lung cancer. The template was RNA from unsorted bulk tissue. Newly diagnosed lung cancer patients had thoracic surgery in China, August–late 2014, without prior chemotherapy. A modified ARM-PCR protocol with three rounds of nested PCR amplified TCRbeta. From the multiplex PCR reads, TCRdb called clonotypes with MiXCR, one entry per CDR3 protein. Here the sample spans 120,000 to 150,000 distinct CDR3 sequences, approximately 64% being singletons. Germline lookup yields CDR1 LNHDA and CDR2 SQIVND (reference sequence). Trimming took 7 bases from V and 6 from J; bases not matched to a gene: 6. This CDR3 is built from 13 residues.

V and J are TRBV19 and TRBJ1-5; 7 positions match TRBD1. The sample consisted of lung tumor tissue. This TCR derives from a man aged 60 to 75 with small cell lung cancer. Here the CDR3 reads CASKGGQSQPQHF. The CDR3 DNA sequence: TGTGCCAGTAAGGGGGGACAGAGTCAGCCCCAGCATTTT.